The rows below give T cell receptor beta chains drawn from one sample of a study of regulatory T cells in long-lasting Graves disease. In TCRdb, the multiplex PCR reads were re-called with MiXCR into one record per CDR3 protein. The profile shows approximately 400,000 distinct CDR3 sequences, about 10% of them singletons. These same data were also listed under a study on T cells in Graves' hyperthyroidism and ophthalmopathy.

The specimen comprised peripheral blood mononuclear cells (PBMCs), sampled at new diagnosis, from a patient treated with antithyroid drugs. The receptors derive from a woman between 18 and 30 years old with Graves disease. The CDR3 runs from the conserved cysteine through the conserved F or W. The D gene is left open where the match is weak. Some rows mark clone size as missing; the rest say once, few, many or name a class of expanded clone.

d_gene | abundance | j_gene | v_gene | CDR3aa | CDR3nt
- | many | TRBJ2-7 | TRBV20-1 | CSGQQGLGSYEQYF | TGCAGTGGACAGCAGGGGTTGGGCTCCTACGAGCAGTACTTC
TRBD1 | few | TRBJ2-1 | TRBV30 | CAWSRGQGANEQFF | TGTGCCTGGAGCCGGGGACAGGGGGCAAATGAGCAGTTCTTC
TRBD2 | few | TRBJ2-2 | TRBV7-2 | CASSQALLAGTGELFF | TGCGCCAGCAGCCAAGCTTTGTTAGCGGGGACCGGGGAGCTGTTTTTT
- | many | TRBJ1-1 | TRBV7-9 | CASSLEGNRAIEDTEAFF | TGTGCCAGCAGCTTAGAGGGAAACAGGGCCATCGAGGACACTGAAGCTTTCTTT
- | many | TRBJ2-2 | TRBV19 | CASSLVHGELFF | TGTGCCAGTAGTTTGGTGCACGGGGAGCTGTTTTTT
- | - | TRBJ2-1 | TRBV20-1 | CSAELDYVPYNEQFF | TGCAGTGCTGAGCTCGATTATGTCCCCTACAATGAGCAGTTCTTC
TRBD1 | many | TRBJ1-2 | TRBV30 | CAWSATGSAYGYTF | TGTGCCTGGAGTGCGACAGGGTCGGCTTATGGCTACACCTTC
TRBD2 | many | TRBJ2-5 | TRBV7-2 | CASTVAGHQETQYF | TGTGCCAGCACCGTAGCGGGGCACCAAGAGACCCAGTACTTC
- | few | TRBJ2-1 | TRBV6-1 | CASREQGRPYNEQFF | TGTGCCAGCAGAGAACAGGGGAGGCCCTACAATGAGCAGTTCTTC
TRBD1 | many | TRBJ1-1 | TRBV3-1 | CASSQESHRGPNTEAFF | TGTGCCAGCAGCCAAGAGTCACATAGGGGGCCAAACACTGAAGCTTTCTTT
- | - | TRBJ1-5 | TRBV24-1 | CATSDLCSGYQPQHF | TGTGCCACCAGTGATTTGTGCTCGGGGTATCAGCCCCAGCATTTT
TRBD2 | few | TRBJ2-1 | TRBV19 | CASSIILASGGAGPGEQFF | TGTGCCAGTAGTATTATTTTAGCTAGCGGGGGGGCCGGTCCGGGTGAGCAGTTCTTC
- | few | TRBJ1-1 | TRBV5-6 | CASSLETEANTEAFF | TGTGCCAGCAGCTTGGAGACGGAAGCAAACACTGAAGCTTTCTTT
TRBD1 | many | TRBJ1-1 | TRBV28 | CASSFGQGGPNTEAFF | TGTGCCAGCAGTTTCGGACAGGGGGGACCGAACACTGAAGCTTTCTTT
- | - | TRBJ2-2 | TRBV20-1 | CSARDFRNHGGRLNTGELFF | TGCAGTGCTAGAGATTTTCGGAATCATGGGGGGAGGCTGAACACCGGGGAGCTGTTTTTT
- | many | TRBJ2-5 | TRBV7-9 | CASSSQRGTQYF | TGTGCCAGCAGCTCCCAGAGGGGGACCCAGTACTTC
TRBD2 | many | TRBJ2-1 | TRBV11-2 | CASSSFSGRRNEQFF | TGTGCCAGCAGCTCCTTCAGCGGGAGAAGAAATGAGCAGTTCTTC
- | few | TRBJ2-3 | TRBV20-1 | CSARLTGYSTDTQYF | TGCAGTGCTAGACTTACGGGCTACAGCACAGATACGCAGTATTTT
- | - | TRBJ1-5 | TRBV9 | CASSVGVTTNQPQHF | TGTGCCAGCAGCGTAGGGGTGACGACCAATCAGCCCCAGCATTTT
- | many | TRBJ1-1 | TRBV3-1 | CASSQGGQNTEAFF | TGCGCCAGCAGCCAAGGTGGACAGAACACTGAAGCTTTCTTT
- | many | TRBJ1-1 | TRBV6-2/TRBV6-3 | CTSSWTFGDTEAFF | TGTACCAGCAGTTGGACCTTTGGGGACACTGAAGCTTTCTTT
- | many | TRBJ1-1 | TRBV7-6 | CASSLGGRDTEAFF | TGTGCCAGCAGTTTGGGTGGCAGAGACACTGAAGCTTTCTTT
TRBD2 | many | TRBJ2-3 | TRBV20-1 | CSARKERGSGDTQYF | TGCAGTGCTAGGAAGGAGCGGGGGTCGGGAGATACGCAGTATTTT
TRBD2 | - | TRBJ2-3 | TRBV9 | CASSMSSGSNLDTLYF | TGTGCCAGCAGCATGTCTAGCGGGAGTAACCTTGATACGCTGTATTTT
- | many | TRBJ1-1 | TRBV30 | CAWSSPPNTEAFF | TGTGCCTGGAGTTCACCACCTAACACTGAAGCTTTCTTT
- | few | TRBJ2-5 | TRBV6-5 | CASSYGREGGLRTKETQYF | TGTGCCAGCAGTTACGGGCGGGAAGGCGGGTTACGTACCAAAGAGACCCAGTACTTC
TRBD1 | many | TRBJ2-1 | TRBV12-3/TRBV12-4 | CASSLNTGTGRFRGEQFF | TGTGCCAGCAGTTTAAACACCGGGACAGGGAGATTTAGGGGTGAGCAGTTCTTC
- | many | TRBJ2-1 | TRBV6-1 | CASRLAKYNEQFF | TGTGCCAGCAGATTGGCCAAGTACAATGAGCAGTTCTTC
- | few | TRBJ1-2 | TRBV6-1 | CASTLGAVAYGYTF | TGTGCCAGCACCCTTGGGGCAGTCGCATATGGCTACACCTTC
TRBD2 | many | TRBJ2-5 | TRBV6-2/TRBV6-3 | CASSYSPSGAQETQYF | TGTGCCAGCAGTTACAGCCCCAGCGGGGCTCAAGAGACCCAGTACTTC
- | many | TRBJ2-2 | TRBV11-1 | CASSLRHRGRAGELFF | TGTGCCAGCAGCTTACGGCACAGGGGGAGGGCCGGGGAGCTGTTTTTT
- | many | TRBJ2-5 | TRBV12-5 | CASGLVREKQETQYF | TGTGCTAGTGGTTTGGTACGGGAGAAACAAGAGACCCAGTACTTC
- | many | TRBJ2-5 | TRBV28 | CASSSGATGRETQYF | TGTGCCAGCAGCTCGGGGGCAACGGGGCGAGAGACCCAGTACTTC
- | few | TRBJ2-4 | TRBV15 | CATSKALDVVKNIQYF | TGTGCCACCAGCAAGGCACTGGACGTCGTCAAAAACATTCAGTACTTC
TRBD2 | - | TRBJ2-5 | TRBV7-9 | CASSFSGGRAETQYF | TGTGCCAGCAGCTTTAGTGGCGGGAGGGCAGAGACCCAGTACTTC
TRBD1 | many | TRBJ2-3 | TRBV7-2 | CASSLWDRGSYF | TGTGCCAGCAGCTTATGGGACAGGGGATCGTATTTT
TRBD2 | many | TRBJ2-1 | TRBV2 | CASSAQRERGEQFF | TGTGCCAGCAGCGCCCAGCGGGAGCGAGGCGAGCAGTTCTTC
- | many | TRBJ2-7 | TRBV9 | CASSVGPSLLEQYF | TGTGCCAGCAGCGTGGGACCCTCCTTGTTGGAGCAGTACTTC
TRBD2 | - | TRBJ2-2 | TRBV12-3/TRBV12-4 | CASSPKLAGATGELFF | TGTGCCAGCAGTCCAAAACTAGCGGGGGCCACCGGGGAGCTGTTTTTT
- | few | TRBJ2-2 | TRBV27 | CASSSGRGNNGAGELFF | TGTGCCAGCAGTTCGGGAAGAGGGAATAATGGGGCCGGGGAGCTGTTTTTT
- | many | TRBJ2-5 | TRBV5-4 | CASSSDLTSGETQYF | TGTGCCAGCAGCTCAGACCTAACGTCGGGAGAGACCCAGTACTTC
TRBD1 | many | TRBJ2-5 | TRBV29-1 | CSVENFGTGGETQYF | TGCAGCGTTGAAAATTTCGGGACAGGGGGAGAGACCCAGTACTTC
- | many | TRBJ1-6 | TRBV4-3 | CASSQDRGMGSPLHF | TGCGCCAGCAGCCAAGACAGGGGTATGGGATCACCCCTCCACTTT
TRBD1 | many | TRBJ1-6 | TRBV2 | CASKGGTVYNSPLHF | TGTGCCAGCAAAGGAGGGACAGTCTATAATTCACCCCTCCACTTT
TRBD2 | many | TRBJ2-5 | TRBV7-2 | CASSQAGTSGYQETQYF | TGCGCCAGCAGCCAAGCCGGGACTAGCGGATACCAAGAGACCCAGTACTTC
TRBD1 | many | TRBJ1-5 | TRBV6-1 | CATGGRGTGNQPQHF | TGTGCCACAGGGGGGAGGGGGACCGGCAATCAGCCCCAGCATTTT
- | few | TRBJ2-7 | TRBV4-3 | CASSQESVGNSYEQYF | TGCGCCAGCAGCCAGGAATCGGTAGGCAACTCCTACGAGCAGTACTTC
- | many | TRBJ2-7 | TRBV6-1 | CASSPLTDSYEQYF | TGTGCCAGCAGTCCCCTCACCGACTCCTACGAGCAGTACTTC
- | many | TRBJ2-5 | TRBV12-3/TRBV12-4 | CASTPMGGAGETQYF | TGTGCCAGCACCCCCATGGGGGGGGCCGGAGAGACCCAGTACTTC
- | many | TRBJ2-3 | TRBV7-2 | CASSLGGAADTQYF | TGTGCCAGCAGCTTAGGGGGGGCGGCAGATACGCAGTATTTT
- | many | TRBJ1-1 | TRBV2 | CASSQGLDTEAFF | TGTGCCAGCAGCCAGGGCCTGGACACTGAAGCTTTCTTT
TRBD2 | - | TRBJ2-2 | TRBV20-1 | CSARGKLAGGGTGELFF | TGCAGTGCGAGGGGTAAACTAGCGGGAGGTGGCACCGGGGAGCTGTTTTTT
- | many | TRBJ2-1 | TRBV12-3/TRBV12-4 | CASNPPGAKNYNEQFF | TGTGCCAGCAATCCACCGGGCGCGAAGAACTACAATGAGCAGTTCTTC
TRBD2 | many | TRBJ2-1 | TRBV20-1 | CSARDRGGPSWNEQFF | TGCAGTGCTAGAGATCGCGGGGGGCCCTCGTGGAATGAGCAGTTCTTC
- | many | TRBJ2-5 | TRBV11-3 | CASSSLDSQETQYF | TGTGCCAGCAGCTCCCTGGACAGTCAAGAGACCCAGTACTTC